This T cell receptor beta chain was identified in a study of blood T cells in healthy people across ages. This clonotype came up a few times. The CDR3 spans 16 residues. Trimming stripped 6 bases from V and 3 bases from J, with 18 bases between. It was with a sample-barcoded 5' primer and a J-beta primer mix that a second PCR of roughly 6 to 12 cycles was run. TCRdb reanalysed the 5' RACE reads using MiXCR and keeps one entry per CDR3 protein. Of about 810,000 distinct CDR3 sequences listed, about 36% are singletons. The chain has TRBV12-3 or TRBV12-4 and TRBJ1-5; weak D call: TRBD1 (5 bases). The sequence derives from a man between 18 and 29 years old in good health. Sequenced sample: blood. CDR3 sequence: CASSPSGTGINQPQHF. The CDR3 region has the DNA TGTGCCAGCAGCCCTTCTGGGACGGGAATCAATCAGCCCCAGCATTTT.